Judged by abundance, the clone carrying this T cell receptor beta chain is medium-sized. Its antigen is not identified. The CDR3 is 17 residues long. Germline V gene data show CDR1 as LGHDT and CDR2 as YNNKEL (reference sequence). V lost 1 base to trimming and J lost 1 base, with 16 bases between them. The time point denotes: newly diagnosed GD, antithyroid drugs for less than 3 months. Making the TCR library involved RNA that had been extracted from PBMCs. Xi'an, China, was home to the endocrinology department that provided patients. Building of the TCR beta libraries involved iRepertoire HTBI primers and Arm-PCR of CDR3 regions. TCRdb re-derived calls from the multiplex PCR reads in MiXCR, one entry per CDR3 protein. The table has about 310,000 distinct CDR3 sequences, over 15% seen once. This record belongs to a study of regulatory T cells in long-lasting Graves disease. The wider study: Prior antithyroid drug treatment in newly diagnosed Graves' patients lasted under 3 months.

The study, taken as a whole, reports: Patients with persistent disease showed a bias toward TRBV28, TRBJ1-2 and TRBJ2-5.

This TCR came from a female donor with Graves disease. The rearrangement joins TRBV3-1 to TRBJ2-5; a possible D gene is TRBD1 (5 bases). This material consisted of peripheral blood mononuclear cells (PBMCs), taken at new diagnosis, from a patient treated with antithyroid drugs. Here the CDR3 reads CASSQAEVQAIQETQYF. The CDR3 DNA sequence: TGTGCCAGCAGCCAAGCTGAGGTACAGGCGATCCAAGAGACCCAGTACTTC.